The 13 T cell receptor beta chains presented below share a single source sample, sequenced in a study of blood T cell repertoires in COVID-19. The protocol was immunoSEQ multiplex PCR, while the TCRdb copy is restricted to in-frame clones and leaves out a portion. The table shows around 140,000 clones, with 86% occurring only once. The sample comprised peripheral blood. The receptor set was obtained from a woman in her 70s with COVID-19, enrolled during active disease.

The rearrangement links TRBV5-8 to TRBJ2-7; 9 bases map to TRBD1. V gave up 0 bases and J gave up 5 bases; unmatched junction bases: 6. The CDR3 extends over 15 amino acids. The germline gives CDR1 SGHTS, CDR2 YDEGEE. The CDR3 is CASSLAMTGGHEQYF. CDR3 DNA: TGTGCCAGCAGCTTGGCCATGACAGGGGGGCACGAGCAGTACTTC.

The rearrangement uses TRBV5-4 and TRBJ2-5; possibly TRBD1 for D (6 bases). Between the trimmed V and J ends, which lost 3 bases and 2 bases, there was a span of 17 bases. In germline, CDR1 is SGHNT, CDR2 YYREEE (reference sequence). This CDR3 has 16 residues. In nucleotides, the CDR3 is TGTGCCAGCAGCTCCCGGGGCAGGGGTCAACAAGAGACCCAGTACTTC. This translates into CASSSRGRGQQETQYF.

This rearrangement joins TRBV23-1 to TRBJ2-2; 7 bases map to TRBD1. TRBV23-1 is noted as an ORF with a role that remains uncertain. Losses at the gene ends were 2 bases for V and 0 bases for J; bases not matched to a gene: 15. CDR3 length: 20 residues. CDR3 amino acids: CASSQEDSNRDRANTGELFF. CDR3 coding DNA: TGCGCCAGCAGTCAAGAAGATTCGAACCGGGACAGAGCGAACACCGGGGAGCTGTTTTTT.

The genes are TRBV7-7 and TRBJ1-2; no clear D gene. Trimming cost V 5 bases and J 4 bases, with 14 bases left between them. Germline loops: CDR1 SSHAT, CDR2 FNYEAQ (reference sequence). CDR3 length equals 14 residues. The CDR3 nucleotides are TGTGCCAGCAGCCCCATTGGAGGGTCCTATGGCTACACCTTC. It yields the protein CASSPIGGSYGYTF. Based on the CDR3 plus reference TRBV7-7 and TRBJ1-2, the full variable domain is GAGVSQSPRYKVTKRGQDVTLRCDPISSHATLYWYQQALGQGPEFLTYFNYEAQPDKSGLPSDRFSAERPEGSISTLTIQRTEQRDSAMYRCASSPIGGSYGYTFGSGTRLTVV.

The gene calls are TRBV25-1 and TRBJ2-7; D gene uncertain. Trimming shortened V by 6 bases and J by 2 bases, and 8 bases separated the two germline ends. The length of the CDR3 is 12 residues. Germline CDR1 is MGHDK and CDR2 is SYGVNS. CDR3 loop: CASSPGTYEQYF. In DNA form, the CDR3 reads TGTGCCAGCAGCCCAGGTACCTACGAGCAGTACTTC.

J is TRBJ2-5 and V is TRBV5-8; 14 nucleotides agree with TRBD2. Looked up from germline, CDR1 is SGHTS and CDR2 is YDEGEE. Germline trimming cut 4 bases from V and 1 base from J; bases unmatched to any gene: 6. The CDR3 is 17 residues long. The CDR3 bases are TGTGCCAGCAGCCCTGGACTAGCGGGGGGAATCCAAGAGACCCAGTACTTC. Its translation is CASSPGLAGGIQETQYF.

This clone was seen only once. The chain uses TRBV28 and TRBJ1-4, with 7 bases fitting TRBD1. Per germline, CDR1 MDHEN and CDR2 SYDVKM. Trimming cost V 5 bases and J 7 bases; bases outside gene matches: 10. This CDR3 is 15 amino acids long. CDR3 bases: TGTGCCAGCAGTACCAGGGACAGAATAGTTGAAAAACTGTTTTTT. Its translation is CASSTRDRIVEKLFF.

For the CDR3, the DNA is TGTGCCAGCAGCAAAGCGCGGCGGGCAGAATATGAAGCTTTCTTT. Translation gives CASSKARRAEYEAFF. The chain couples TRBV21-1 to TRBJ1-1. TRBV21-1 is annotated as a pseudogene. The CDR3 covers 15 residues.

The chain links TRBV7-2 to TRBJ1-2; D remains ambiguous. Germline CDR1 is SGHTA and CDR2 is FQGNSA. Deletions cut 3 bases from V and 7 bases from J, with 9 bases between. This CDR3 contains 12 residues. The CDR3 coding sequence is TGTGCCAGCAGCTTGGCGGGTGGTGGCTACACCTTC. The encoded protein is CASSLAGGGYTF.

This clone has just a few counts. The chain couples TRBV19 to TRBJ1-5; 9 nucleotides agree with TRBD1. CDR1 and CDR2 from the germline V gene are LNHDA and SQIVND (reference sequence). The CDR3 extends over 15 amino acids. The V and J ends lost 6 bases and 2 bases, in that order; junction bases with no gene match: 5. The CDR3 DNA reads TGTGCCAGTAGGCGACAGGGGGTTGGCAATCAGCCCCAGCATTTT. It translates to CASRRQGVGNQPQHF. Combining the CDR3 with reference TRBV19 and TRBJ1-5 gives the whole variable domain DGGITQSPKYLFRKEGQNVTLSCEQNLNHDAMYWYRQDPGQGLRLIYYSQIVNDFQKGDIAEGYSVSREKKESFPLTVTSAQKNPTAFYLCASRRQGVGNQPQHFGDGTRLSIL.

This clone was detected ten times or more. The chain uses TRBV15 and TRBJ1-4; TRBD1 matches 8 bases. V lost 1 base to trimming and J lost 5 bases; unmatched junction nucleotides: 0. The germline CDR1 and CDR2 sequences are LNHNV and YYDKDF (reference sequence). This CDR3 has 14 amino acids. CDR3 loop: CATSRGQGNEKLFF. The DNA of the CDR3 is TGTGCCACCAGCAGAGGACAGGGGAATGAAAAACTGTTTTTT. The full variable domain, with the rest looked up from reference TRBV15 and TRBJ1-4, is DAMVIQNPRYQVTQFGKPVTLSCSQTLNHNVMYWYQQKSSQAPKLLFHYYDKDFNNEADTPDNFQSRRPNTSFCFLDIRSPGLGDTAMYLCATSRGQGNEKLFFGSGTQLSVL.

The chain recombines TRBV7-3 with TRBJ2-2; 11 bases are shared with TRBD2. Unmatched junction bases numbered 1, after V lost 0 bases and J lost 7 bases. Germline V gives CDR1 SGHTA, CDR2 FQGTGA. The CDR3 totals 15 residues. The CDR3 spells CASSLTGTSGGELFF. The CDR3 DNA sequence: TGTGCCAGCAGCTTAACGGGGACTAGCGGCGGGGAGCTGTTTTTT. Combining the CDR3 with reference TRBV7-3 and TRBJ2-2 gives the whole variable domain GAGVSQTPSNKVTEKGKYVELRCDPISGHTALYWYRQSLGQGPEFLIYFQGTGAADDSGLPNDRFFAVRPEGSVSTLKIQRTERGDSAVYLCASSLTGTSGGELFFGEGSRLTVL.

In regard to this clone: The identical CDR3 is also encoded by other nucleotide sequences in the sample. The chain is built from TRBV2 and TRBJ2-1, with D uncertain. This CDR3 contains 11 residues. Between the trimmed V and J ends, which lost 6 bases and 5 bases, there was a span of 5 bases. CDR1 is SNHLY and CDR2 is FYNNEI in the germline V gene. Written as DNA, the CDR3 is TGTGCCAGCAGGGAGAACAATGAGCAGTTCTTC. It yields the protein CASRENNEQFF.